This T cell receptor (beta chain) was retrieved from a study of blood T cell repertoires in COVID-19. Across the study: Acute and convalescent COVID-19 specimens originated in the United States, Italy and Spain. Sample material is recorded as cDNA or gDNA derived from T cells, B-cell-depleted T cells, or PBMCs.

Source study methods: How many nucleated cells were present was estimated from reference gene primer amplification. Assay used: immunoSEQ multiplex PCR; TCRdb lists only in-frame clones, some missing. The V and J calls and clone size come from that table; D and trimming were worked out from the DNA. In the table there are a few hundred thousand clones, about 80% of which are singletons. The CDR3 is 17 residues long. The V and J ends lost 4 bases and 4 bases respectively, with 18 bases between them. CDR1 is KGHDR and CDR2 is SFDVKD in the germline V gene. The J gene is TRBJ2-2, the V gene TRBV24-1; D uncertain. Sequenced: peripheral blood. The sequence was collected from a man older than 75 with acute or convalescent COVID-19. The CDR3 nucleotides are TGTGCCACCAGTGACCTGAGTAGACCGACGGGCACCGGGGAGCTGTTTTTT. It encodes CATSDLSRPTGTGELFF.